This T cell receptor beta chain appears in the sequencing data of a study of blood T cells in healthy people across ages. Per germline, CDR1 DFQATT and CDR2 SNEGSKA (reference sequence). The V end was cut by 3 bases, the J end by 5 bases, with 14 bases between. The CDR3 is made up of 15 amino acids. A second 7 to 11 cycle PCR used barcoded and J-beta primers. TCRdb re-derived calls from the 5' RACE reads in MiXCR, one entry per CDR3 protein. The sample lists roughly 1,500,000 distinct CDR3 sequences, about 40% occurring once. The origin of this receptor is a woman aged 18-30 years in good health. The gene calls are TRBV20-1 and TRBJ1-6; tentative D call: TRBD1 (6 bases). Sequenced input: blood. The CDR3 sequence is CSASLQGVDNSPLHF. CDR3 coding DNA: TGCAGTGCTAGCTTACAGGGTGTGGATAATTCACCCCTCCACTTT.